This TCR beta chain was observed in a study of response to subunit inactivated influenza vaccine. Study-wide points: New T cells are recruited in small numbers by each seasonal influenza vaccination, according to the authors' suggestion.

Regarding this clonotype: Its antigen is currently unknown.

TCRdb re-called the RT-PCR reads through MiXCR, storing one row per CDR3 protein. The sample consists of hundreds of thousands of distinct CDR3 sequences, 10% to 15% of them appearing once. The source is a man aged 45-65 years who received an inactivated influenza vaccine. The sample here was PBMCs from blood, taken roughly 47 days after vaccination.

The CDR3 DNA reads TGTGCCAGCAGCTTGAGGGAGAGCTACGAGCAGTACTTC. This encodes CASSLRESYEQYF. The chain couples TRBV13 to TRBJ2-7, with D perhaps matching TRBD2 (5 bases). The V end was cut by 3 bases, the J end by 3 bases, with 9 bases between. This CDR3 has 13 residues. Germline-derived CDR1 and CDR2 are PRHDT and FYEKMQ (reference sequence).